This TCR beta chain was found in a study of cytomegalovirus exposure and HLA in healthy donors. Findings and limits, study-wide: Researchers counted roughly 150 TCR beta chains as cytomegalovirus-associated. A likely sequencing artifact accounted for one observed cluster of highly shared sequence variants.

Primers for the PCR totalled 60 Vbeta and 13 Jbeta. The protocol was immunoSEQ multiplex PCR, while the TCRdb copy is restricted to in-frame clones and leaves out a portion. The sample carries about 200,000 clones, over 75% recorded once. This CDR3 spans 15 amino acids. V lost 2 bases to trimming and J lost 0 bases, with 9 bases between them. Germline CDR1 and CDR2: SGHAT and FQNNGV. Concerning this clone itself: Antigen unknown.

The receptor was derived from a boy between 2 and 10 years old in good health and CMV-seronegative. Sequenced: PBMCs. This chain joins TRBV11-2 and TRBJ2-3, with D possibly being TRBD1 (5 bases). The CDR3: CASSLNWGSTDTQYF. The CDR3 nucleotides read TGTGCCAGCAGCTTAAATTGGGGCAGCACAGATACGCAGTATTTT.